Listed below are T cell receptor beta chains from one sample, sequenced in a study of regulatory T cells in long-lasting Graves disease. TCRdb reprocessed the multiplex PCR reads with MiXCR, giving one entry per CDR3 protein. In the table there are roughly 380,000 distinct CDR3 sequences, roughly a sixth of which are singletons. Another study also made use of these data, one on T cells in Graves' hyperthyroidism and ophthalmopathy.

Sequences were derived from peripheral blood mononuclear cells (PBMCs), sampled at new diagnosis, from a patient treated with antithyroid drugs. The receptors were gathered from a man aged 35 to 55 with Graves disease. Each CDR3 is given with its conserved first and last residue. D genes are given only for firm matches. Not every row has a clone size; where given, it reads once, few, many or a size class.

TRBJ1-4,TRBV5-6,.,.,TGTGCCAGCAGCGCGGACAGATATAATGAAAAACTGTTTTTT,CASSADRYNEKLFF
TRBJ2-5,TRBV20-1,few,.,TGCAGTGCTACCCCAGGGGAGGAGACCCAGTACTTC,CSATPGEETQYF
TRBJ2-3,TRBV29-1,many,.,TGCAGCGTTAACTCGGGGATTGTGGCTAGCACAGATACGCAGTATTTT,CSVNSGIVASTDTQYF
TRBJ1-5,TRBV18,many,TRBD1,TGTGCCAGCTCACCACAGGGACAGACGTCGAGCAATCAGCCCCAGCATTTT,CASSPQGQTSSNQPQHF
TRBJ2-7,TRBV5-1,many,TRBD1,TGCGCCAGCAGCGACCGGGACAGGGGTGCCTACGAGCAGTACTTC,CASSDRDRGAYEQYF
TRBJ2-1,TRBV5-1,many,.,TGCGCCAGCAGCTTGGAGGGGGGCCACCAATACAATGAGCAGTTCTTC,CASSLEGGHQYNEQFF
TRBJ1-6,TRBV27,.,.,TGTGCCAGCAACGGGTCTCCGACCCTCCACTTT,CASNGSPTLHF
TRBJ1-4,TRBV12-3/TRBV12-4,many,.,TGTGCCAGCAGTTCGATTGTAGATAATGAAAAACTGTTTTTT,CASSSIVDNEKLFF
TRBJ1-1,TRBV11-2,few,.,TGTGCCAGCAGCCGCGGGCCTATGGCCGAAGCTTTCTTT,CASSRGPMAEAFF
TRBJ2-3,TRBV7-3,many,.,TGTGCCAGCAGCCTGGGGGGACAGCCCACAGATACGCAGTATTTT,CASSLGGQPTDTQYF
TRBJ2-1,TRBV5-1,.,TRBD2,TGCGCCAGCACCGTGACTAGCGGGAACCACAATGAGCAGTTCTTC,CASTVTSGNHNEQFF
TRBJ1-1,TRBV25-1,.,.,TGTGCCAGCACAGTGACGATAAGGTGGGTGAACACTGAAGCTTTCTTT,CASTVTIRWVNTEAFF
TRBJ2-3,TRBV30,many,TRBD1,TGTGCCTGGAGTCCAGGGGGATACCCCGTATATACGCAGTATTTT,CAWSPGGYPVYTQYF
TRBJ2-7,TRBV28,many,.,TGTGCCAGCAGTTTGCGCAGTTACGAGCAGTACTTC,CASSLRSYEQYF
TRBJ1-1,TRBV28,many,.,TGTGCCAGCAGTTTATCTTTAGGGGGGACCACTGAAGCTTTCTTT,CASSLSLGGTTEAFF
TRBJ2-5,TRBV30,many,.,TGTGCCTGGACCGTACAAGACCAAGAGACCCAGTACTTC,CAWTVQDQETQYF
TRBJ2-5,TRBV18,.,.,TGTGCCAGCTCACCAAGAGCCACTCAAGAGACCCAGTACTTC,CASSPRATQETQYF
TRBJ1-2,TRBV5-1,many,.,TGCGCCAGCAACAGCCTGGGTCCGGGGAATGGCTACACCTTC,CASNSLGPGNGYTF
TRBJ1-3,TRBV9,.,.,TGTGCCAGCAGCGTAAATTTTGTCTCTGGAAACACCATATATTTT,CASSVNFVSGNTIYF
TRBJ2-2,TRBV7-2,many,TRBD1,TGTGCCAGCAGCTTAGAGGCGACAGGGAGCACCGGGGAGCTGTTTTTT,CASSLEATGSTGELFF
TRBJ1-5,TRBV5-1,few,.,TGCGCCAGCAGCTTGGGATACAGGGTCGATCAGCCCCAGCATTTT,CASSLGYRVDQPQHF
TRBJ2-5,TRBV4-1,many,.,TGCGCCAGCAGCCAACTCGCACATCTCCAAGAGACCCAGTACTTC,CASSQLAHLQETQYF